This is a list of T cell receptor beta chains from one sample in a study of T cells in Graves' hyperthyroidism and ophthalmopathy. TCRdb redid the calling of the multiplex PCR reads with MiXCR, one entry per CDR3 protein. The table has 500,000 to 600,000 distinct CDR3 sequences, around 46% seen once. Sequenced material: peripheral blood or thyroid tissue (not recorded which). The origin of the receptors is a woman aged 18 to 35 with Graves' hyperthyroidism. Each CDR3 is given without its conserved first and last residue. Size tells how often a clone was seen (once, few, many) or the class of an expanded clone, and some rows leave it out.

abundance	v_gene	j_gene	CDR3aa
NA	TRBV6-1	TRBJ2-5	ASSGQGGSQETQY
NA	TRBV29-1	TRBJ2-5	SVESLGGTQY
NA	TRBV7-9	TRBJ2-3	ASSRGREADTQY
NA	TRBV10-3	TRBJ2-5	AISDGMGQTQY
NA	TRBV6-5	TRBJ1-6	ASSYSGGGSYNSPLH
NA	TRBV29-1	TRBJ1-5	SARQGAYSNQPQH
many	TRBV4-1	TRBJ2-5	ASSYPLGTQY
many	TRBV5-8	TRBJ2-7	ASRDGQGTYEQY
NA	TRBV7-9	TRBJ2-2	ASSRAQGTELF
NA	TRBV29-1	TRBJ1-3	SVGTGDSGNTIY
NA	TRBV27	TRBJ2-7	ASSQTGAGYEQY
NA	TRBV29-1	TRBJ2-1	SVADMREQF
NA	TRBV14	TRBJ2-2	ASSQGGTGGASGELF
few	TRBV10-3	TRBJ1-2	AISEYGGSSGYT
NA	TRBV27	TRBJ1-4	ASSTGVGFHEKLF
NA	TRBV29-1	TRBJ2-7	SGRPRSYEQY
few	TRBV7-3	TRBJ1-2	ASSPDTGGGYGYT
NA	TRBV7-2	TRBJ2-3	ASSFSQTTDTQY
many	TRBV5-1	TRBJ2-2	ASSSAGGSNTGELF
many	TRBV7-9	TRBJ2-2	ASSPRDPPWTGELF
many	TRBV29-1	TRBJ1-2	SVLRVEGYT
many	TRBV2	TRBJ2-2	ASSLTRIFTGELF
many	TRBV6-5	TRBJ1-1	ASSRTGTNMNTEAF
NA	TRBV7-9	TRBJ1-2	ASSLKGAGSYT